The 7 T cell receptor beta chains given below trace back to one sample, sequenced in a study of blood T cell repertoires in COVID-19. Sequenced by immunoSEQ multiplex PCR; TCRdb stores in-frame clones only, minus some. In the table there are about 180,000 clones, roughly nine tenths of which are singletons. Material for sequencing was PBMCs or T cells enriched from blood (not recorded which). These receptors were collected from a woman aged 40 to 49 with acute COVID-19.

The rearrangement uses TRBV6-2 or TRBV6-3 and TRBJ2-7, with TRBD2 matching over 8 bases. J gave up 2 bases and V 0 bases, and 12 bases lay outside the gene matches. The CDR3 extends over 18 amino acids. The V gene's germline CDR1 is MNHEY and CDR2 SVGEGT. CDR3 region: CASSYSNKGSGGTYEQYF. CDR3 coding DNA: TGTGCCAGCAGTTACTCGAATAAGGGGAGCGGGGGTACCTACGAGCAGTACTTC.

This chain connects TRBV28 to TRBJ1-2, with 9 bases matching TRBD1. The ends lost 6 bases at V and 5 bases at J; junction bases unmatched: 10. Germline CDR1 is MDHEN and CDR2 is SYDVKM. The CDR3 consists of 15 residues. CDR3 sequence (DNA): TGTGCCAGCAGCCCCTCCCCCGGGACAGGGTATGGCTACACCTTC. Translation: CASSPSPGTGYGYTF.

The chain employs TRBV7-2 and TRBJ1-2, with 9 bases identical to TRBD1. Unmatched junction bases numbered 5, after V lost 3 bases and J lost 3 bases. Germline values: CDR1 SGHTA, CDR2 FQGNSA. The CDR3 loop spans 15 amino acids. CDR3 nucleotide sequence: TGTGCCAGCAGCTTCCCGGGGACAGGGCACTATGGCTACACCTTC. Translating it yields CASSFPGTGHYGYTF.

This chain connects TRBV4-1 to TRBJ2-2, with TRBD2 matching 9 bases. Germline CDR1 MGHRA, CDR2 YSYEKL. The CDR3 covers 17 residues. Trimming at V came to 1 base and at J to 1 base, leaving 4 bases not matched to a gene. The CDR3: CASSQARGRGNTGELFF. For the CDR3, the DNA is TGCGCCAGCAGCCAAGCTCGCGGGAGGGGGAACACCGGGGAGCTGTTTTTT.

CDR3 sequence (DNA): TGTGCCAGCTCACCACTACTCGAGGGAGGCACTGAAGCTTTCTTT. Translated: CASSPLLEGGTEAFF. The chain links TRBV18 to TRBJ1-1; D is ambiguous. V gave up 1 base and J gave up 4 bases, with 13 bases separating them. The CDR3 totals 15 residues. The V gene's germline CDR1 is KGHSH and CDR2 LQKENI.

The chain uses TRBV10-3 and TRBJ2-1; 9 positions agree with TRBD1. CDR3 size: 15 residues. V was pared by 1 base and J by 7 bases, with 5 bases of the junction left unmatched. Germline V gene sequence: CDR1 ENHRY, CDR2 SYGVKD. CDR3 loop: CAISEFIDRGNEQFF. The CDR3 coding sequence is TGTGCCATCAGTGAGTTTATAGACAGGGGGAATGAGCAGTTCTTC.

The chain joins TRBV27 to TRBJ2-7; D may be TRBD1 (6 bases). V shed 5 bases and J shed 1 base, with 9 bases lying between them. This CDR3 contains 13 residues. From germline, CDR1 is MNHEY and CDR2 SMNVEV (reference sequence). CDR3 sequence reads: CASSTRGSYEQYF. CDR3 DNA sequence: TGTGCCAGCAGTACTAGGGGGTCCTACGAGCAGTACTTC.